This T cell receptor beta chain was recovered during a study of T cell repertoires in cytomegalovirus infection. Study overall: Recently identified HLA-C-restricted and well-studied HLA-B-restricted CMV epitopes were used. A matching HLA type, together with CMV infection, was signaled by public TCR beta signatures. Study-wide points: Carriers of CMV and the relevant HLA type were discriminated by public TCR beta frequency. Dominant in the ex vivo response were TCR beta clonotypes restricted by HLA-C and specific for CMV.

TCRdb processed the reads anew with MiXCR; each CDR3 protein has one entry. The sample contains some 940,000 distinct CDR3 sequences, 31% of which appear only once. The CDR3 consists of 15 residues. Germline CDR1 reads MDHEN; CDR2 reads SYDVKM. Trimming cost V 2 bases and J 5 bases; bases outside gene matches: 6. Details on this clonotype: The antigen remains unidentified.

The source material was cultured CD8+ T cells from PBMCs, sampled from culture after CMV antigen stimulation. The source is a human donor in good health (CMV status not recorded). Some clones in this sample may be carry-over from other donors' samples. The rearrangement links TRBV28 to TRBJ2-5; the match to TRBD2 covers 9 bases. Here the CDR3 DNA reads TGTGCCAGCAGTTTACCCGCGAGCGGGGGGGAGACCCAGTACTTC. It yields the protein CASSLPASGGETQYF.